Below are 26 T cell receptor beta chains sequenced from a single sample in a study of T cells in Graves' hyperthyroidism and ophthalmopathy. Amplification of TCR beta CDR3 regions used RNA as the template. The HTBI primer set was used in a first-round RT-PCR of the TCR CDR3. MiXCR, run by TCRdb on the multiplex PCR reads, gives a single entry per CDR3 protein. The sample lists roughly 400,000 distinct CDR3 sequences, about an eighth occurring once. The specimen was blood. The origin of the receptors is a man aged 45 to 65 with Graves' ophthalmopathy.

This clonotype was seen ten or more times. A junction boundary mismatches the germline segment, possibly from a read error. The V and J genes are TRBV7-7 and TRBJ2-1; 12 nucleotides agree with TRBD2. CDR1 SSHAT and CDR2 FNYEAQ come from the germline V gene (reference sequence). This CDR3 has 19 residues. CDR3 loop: CASSPWTSGTQNIYNEQFF. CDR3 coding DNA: TGTGCTAGCAGCCCCTGGACTAGCGGGACCCAGAACATATACAATGAGCAGTTCTTC.

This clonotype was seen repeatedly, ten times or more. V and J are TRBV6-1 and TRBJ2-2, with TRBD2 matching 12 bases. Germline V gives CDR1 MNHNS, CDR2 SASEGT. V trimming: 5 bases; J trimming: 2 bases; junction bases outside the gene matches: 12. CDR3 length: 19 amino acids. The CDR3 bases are TGTGCCAGCAGTTCCTGGACTAGCGGGAATTTCCTCAACACCGGGGAGCTGTTTTTT. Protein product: CASSSWTSGNFLNTGELFF.

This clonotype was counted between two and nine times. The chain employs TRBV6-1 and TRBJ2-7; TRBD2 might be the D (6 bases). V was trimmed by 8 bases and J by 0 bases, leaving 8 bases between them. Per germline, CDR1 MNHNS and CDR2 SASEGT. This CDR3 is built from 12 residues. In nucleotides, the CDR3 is TGTGCCAGCTGGGACTCCTCCTACGAGCAGTACTTC. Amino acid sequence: CASWDSSYEQYF.

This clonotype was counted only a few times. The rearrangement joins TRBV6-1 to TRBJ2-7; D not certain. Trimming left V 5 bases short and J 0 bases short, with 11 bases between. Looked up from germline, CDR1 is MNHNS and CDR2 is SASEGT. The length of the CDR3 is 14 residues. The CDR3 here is CASSRPANSYEQYF. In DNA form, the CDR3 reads TGTGCCAGCAGTAGACCAGCGAACTCCTACGAGCAGTACTTC.

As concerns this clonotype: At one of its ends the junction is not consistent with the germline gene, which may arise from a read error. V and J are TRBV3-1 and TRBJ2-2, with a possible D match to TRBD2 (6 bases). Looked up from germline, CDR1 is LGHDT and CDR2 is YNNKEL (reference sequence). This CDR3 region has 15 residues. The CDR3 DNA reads TGCGCCAGCAGTGAGGCGGGGCCGGGCACCGGGGAGCTGTTTTTT. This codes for CASSEAGPGTGELFF. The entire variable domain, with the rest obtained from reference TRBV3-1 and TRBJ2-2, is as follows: DTAVSQTPKYLVTQMGNDKSIKCEQNLGHDTMYWYKQDSKKFLKIMFSYNNKELIINETVPNRFSPKSPDKAHLNLHINSLELGDSAVYFCASSEAGPGTGELFFGEGSRLTVL.

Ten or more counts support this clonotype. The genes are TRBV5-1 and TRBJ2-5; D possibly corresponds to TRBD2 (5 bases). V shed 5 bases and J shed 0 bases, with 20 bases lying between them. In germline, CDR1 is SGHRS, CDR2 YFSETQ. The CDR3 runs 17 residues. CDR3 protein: CASSLGDRRTYQETQYF. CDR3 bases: TGCGCCAGCAGTCTGGGAGATCGCAGGACTTACCAAGAGACCCAGTACTTC.

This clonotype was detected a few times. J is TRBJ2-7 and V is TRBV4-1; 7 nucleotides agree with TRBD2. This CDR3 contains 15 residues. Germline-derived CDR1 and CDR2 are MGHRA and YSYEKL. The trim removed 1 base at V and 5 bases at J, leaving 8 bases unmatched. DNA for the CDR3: TGCGCCAGCAGCCAAGCCGGGACTCGGGGGGACGAGCAGTACTTC. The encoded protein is CASSQAGTRGDEQYF.

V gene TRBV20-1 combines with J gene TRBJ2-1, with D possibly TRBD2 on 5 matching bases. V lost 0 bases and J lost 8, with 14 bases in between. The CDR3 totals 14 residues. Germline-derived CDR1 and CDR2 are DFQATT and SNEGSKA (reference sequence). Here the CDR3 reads CSARDRIASHEQFF. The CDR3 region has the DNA TGCAGTGCTAGAGATCGAATAGCGTCCCATGAGCAGTTCTTC.

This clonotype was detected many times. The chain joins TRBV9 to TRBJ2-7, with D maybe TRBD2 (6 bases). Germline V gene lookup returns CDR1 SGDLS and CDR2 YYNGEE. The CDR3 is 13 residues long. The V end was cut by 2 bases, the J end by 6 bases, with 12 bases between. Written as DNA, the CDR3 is TGTGCCAGCAGCGTTATCGGGAGTGGCGAGCAGTACTTC. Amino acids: CASSVIGSGEQYF.

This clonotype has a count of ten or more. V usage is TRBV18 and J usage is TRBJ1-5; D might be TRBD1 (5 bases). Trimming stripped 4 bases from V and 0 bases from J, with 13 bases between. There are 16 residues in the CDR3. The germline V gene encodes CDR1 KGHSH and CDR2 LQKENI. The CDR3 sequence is CASSLRGRNSNQPQHF. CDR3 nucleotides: TGTGCCAGCTCACTACGGGGACGGAATAGCAATCAGCCCCAGCATTTT.

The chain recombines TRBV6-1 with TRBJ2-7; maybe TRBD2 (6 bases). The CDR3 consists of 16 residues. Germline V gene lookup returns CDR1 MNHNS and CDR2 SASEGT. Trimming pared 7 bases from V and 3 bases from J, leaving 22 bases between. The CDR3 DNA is TGTGCCAGCAACAGAGGAGGGGCCCTAGAAGGCTACGAGCAGTACTTC. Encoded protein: CASNRGGALEGYEQYF.

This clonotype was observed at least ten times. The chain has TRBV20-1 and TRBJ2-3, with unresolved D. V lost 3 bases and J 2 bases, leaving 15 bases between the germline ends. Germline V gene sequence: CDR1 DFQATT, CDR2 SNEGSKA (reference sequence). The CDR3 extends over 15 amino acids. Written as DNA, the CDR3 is TGCAGTGCTAGTGTTCCACTACTAAACACAGATACGCAGTATTTT. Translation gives CSASVPLLNTDTQYF.

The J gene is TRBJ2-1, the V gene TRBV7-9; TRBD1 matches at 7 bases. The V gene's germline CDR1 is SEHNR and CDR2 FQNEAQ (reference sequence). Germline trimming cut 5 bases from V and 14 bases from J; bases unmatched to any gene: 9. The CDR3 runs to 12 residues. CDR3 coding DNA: TGTGCCAGCAGCCTCACCGGACAGGAGGAGTTCTTC. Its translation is CASSLTGQEEFF.

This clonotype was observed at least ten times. The CDR3 DNA follows: TGTGCCTGGAGCGCCATACCAGGGTATCACTACGAGCAGTACTTC. Protein sequence: CAWSAIPGYHYEQYF. The chain is built from TRBV30 and TRBJ2-7, with D maybe TRBD1 (5 bases). Germline V gene sequence: CDR1 GTSNPN, CDR2 SVGIG (reference sequence). The V end was cut by 3 bases, the J end by 3 bases, with 18 bases between. The CDR3 spans 15 residues.

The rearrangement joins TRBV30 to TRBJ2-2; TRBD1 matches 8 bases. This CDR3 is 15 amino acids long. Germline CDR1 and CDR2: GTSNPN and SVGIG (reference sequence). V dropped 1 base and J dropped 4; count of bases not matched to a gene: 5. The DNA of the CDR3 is TGTGCCTGGAGTGCAGGGGGCGCCGGCACCGGGGAGCTGTTTTTT. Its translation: CAWSAGGAGTGELFF.

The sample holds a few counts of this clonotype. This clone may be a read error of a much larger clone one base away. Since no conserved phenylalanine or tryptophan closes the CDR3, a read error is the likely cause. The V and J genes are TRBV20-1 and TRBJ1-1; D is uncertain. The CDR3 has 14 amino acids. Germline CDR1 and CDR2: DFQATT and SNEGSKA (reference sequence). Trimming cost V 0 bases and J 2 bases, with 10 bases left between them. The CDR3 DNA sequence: TGCAGTGCTAGAGATCCGCGGGTAAACACTGAAGCTTTCCTT. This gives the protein CSARDPRVNTEAFL.

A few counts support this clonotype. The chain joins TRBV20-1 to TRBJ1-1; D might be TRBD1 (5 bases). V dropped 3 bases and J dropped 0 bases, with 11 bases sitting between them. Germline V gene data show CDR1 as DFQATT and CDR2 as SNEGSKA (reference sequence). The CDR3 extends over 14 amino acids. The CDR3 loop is CSASLDTMNTEAFF. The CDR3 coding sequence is TGCAGTGCTAGTTTGGACACGATGAACACTGAAGCTTTCTTT.

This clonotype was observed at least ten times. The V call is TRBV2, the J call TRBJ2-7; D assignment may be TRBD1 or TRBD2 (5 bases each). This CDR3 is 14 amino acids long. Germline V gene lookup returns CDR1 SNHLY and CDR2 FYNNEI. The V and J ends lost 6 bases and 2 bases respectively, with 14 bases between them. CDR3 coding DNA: TGTGCCAGCAGGACCGGGACGGTGACCTACGAGCAGTACTTC. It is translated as CASRTGTVTYEQYF.

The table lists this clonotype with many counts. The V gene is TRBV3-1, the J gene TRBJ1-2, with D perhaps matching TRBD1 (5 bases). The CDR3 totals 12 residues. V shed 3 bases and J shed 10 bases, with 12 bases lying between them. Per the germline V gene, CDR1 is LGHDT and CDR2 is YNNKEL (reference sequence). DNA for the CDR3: TGTGCCAGCAGCCATGTCAGGGAATCCTACACCTTC. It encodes CASSHVRESYTF.

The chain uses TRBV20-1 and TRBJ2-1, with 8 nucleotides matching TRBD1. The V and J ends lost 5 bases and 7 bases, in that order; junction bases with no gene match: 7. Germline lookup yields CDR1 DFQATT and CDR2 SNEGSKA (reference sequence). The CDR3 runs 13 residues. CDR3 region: CSARRTGWNEQFF. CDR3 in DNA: TGCAGTGCTCGCCGGACAGGGTGGAATGAGCAGTTCTTC.

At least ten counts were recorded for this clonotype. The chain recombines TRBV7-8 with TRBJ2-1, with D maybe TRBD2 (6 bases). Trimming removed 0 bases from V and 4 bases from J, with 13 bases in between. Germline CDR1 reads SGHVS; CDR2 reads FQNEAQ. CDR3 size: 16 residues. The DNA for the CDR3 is TGTGCCAGCAGCTTAGCTTGGCGGGAATTTTACAATGAGCAGTTCTTC. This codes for CASSLAWREFYNEQFF.

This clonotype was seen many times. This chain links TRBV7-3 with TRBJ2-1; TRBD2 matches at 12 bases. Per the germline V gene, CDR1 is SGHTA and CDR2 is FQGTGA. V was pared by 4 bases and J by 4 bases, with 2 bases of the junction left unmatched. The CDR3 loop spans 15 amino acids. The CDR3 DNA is TGTGCCAGCAGCTACCTAGCGGGAGGGTACAATGAGCAGTTCTTC. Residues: CASSYLAGGYNEQFF.

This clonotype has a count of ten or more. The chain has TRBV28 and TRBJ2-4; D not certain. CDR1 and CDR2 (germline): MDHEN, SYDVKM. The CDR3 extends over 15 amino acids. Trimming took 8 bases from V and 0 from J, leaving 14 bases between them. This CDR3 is CASGSPGLAKNIQYF. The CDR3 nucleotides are TGTGCCAGCGGTAGTCCGGGTTTAGCCAAAAACATTCAGTACTTC. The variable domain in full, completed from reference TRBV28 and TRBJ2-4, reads DVKVTQSSRYLVKRTGEKVFLECVQDMDHENMFWYRQDPGLGLRLIYFSYDVKMKEKGDIPEGYSVSREKKERFSLILESASTNQTSMYLCASGSPGLAKNIQYFGAGTRLSVL.

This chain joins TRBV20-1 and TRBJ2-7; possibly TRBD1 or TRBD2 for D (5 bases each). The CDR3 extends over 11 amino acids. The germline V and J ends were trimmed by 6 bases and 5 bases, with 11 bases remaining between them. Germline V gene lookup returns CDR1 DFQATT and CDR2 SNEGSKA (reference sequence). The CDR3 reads CSAQRGDEQYF. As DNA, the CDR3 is TGCAGTGCACAACGGGGCGACGAGCAGTACTTC.

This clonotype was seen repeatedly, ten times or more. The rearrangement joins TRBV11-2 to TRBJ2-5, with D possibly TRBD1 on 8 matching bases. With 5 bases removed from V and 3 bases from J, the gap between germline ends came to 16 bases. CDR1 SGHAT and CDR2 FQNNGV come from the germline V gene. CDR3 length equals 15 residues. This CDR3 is CASSTGQGGKETQYF. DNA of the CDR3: TGTGCCAGCAGCACCGGACAGGGAGGGAAAGAGACCCAGTACTTC. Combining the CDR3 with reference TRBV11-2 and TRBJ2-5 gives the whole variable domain EAGVAQSPRYKIIEKRQSVAFWCNPISGHATLYWYQQILGQGPKLLIQFQNNGVVDDSQLPKDRFSAERLKGVDSTLKIQPAKLEDSAVYLCASSTGQGGKETQYFGPGTRLLVL.

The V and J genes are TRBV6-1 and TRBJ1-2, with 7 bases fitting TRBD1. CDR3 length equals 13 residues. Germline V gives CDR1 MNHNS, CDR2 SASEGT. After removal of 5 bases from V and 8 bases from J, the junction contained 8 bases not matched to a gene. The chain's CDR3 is CASSLNRGKGYTF. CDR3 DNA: TGTGCCAGCAGTTTAAACAGGGGAAAGGGCTACACCTTC.